This entry lists 15 T cell receptor beta chains sequenced from one sample in a study of blood T cell repertoires in COVID-19. Profiling relied on immunoSEQ multiplex PCR, and the TCRdb table lists in-frame clones only, not all of them. The sample includes around 250,000 clones, around 84% of them seen just once. Sequencing was done on a sample of PBMCs or T cells enriched from blood (not recorded which). The receptor source for this set is a man younger than 40 with acute COVID-19.

The rearrangement joins TRBV19 to TRBJ1-6; D is undetermined. The CDR3 spans 12 residues. V was shortened by 7 bases and J by 9 bases, with 10 bases between the two germline ends. Germline V gives CDR1 LNHDA, CDR2 SQIVND (reference sequence). CDR3 sequence reads: CASNSPGSPLHF. The DNA of the CDR3 is TGTGCCAGTAACTCCCCTGGTTCACCCCTCCACTTT.

The chain combines TRBV27 with TRBJ1-6; 10 positions agree with TRBD1. CDR3 size: 16 residues. From germline, CDR1 is MNHEY and CDR2 SMNVEV (reference sequence). The V segment lost 1 base and the J segment 7 bases; nucleotides outside the gene matches: 4. The CDR3 reads CASSLFLGQGNSPLHF. CDR3 coding DNA: TGTGCCAGCAGTTTATTTCTGGGACAGGGGAATTCACCCCTCCACTTT.

The chain employs TRBV9 and TRBJ2-1; tentatively, D is TRBD1 (6 bases). The V end was cut by 4 bases, the J end by 9 bases, with 11 bases between. The CDR3 runs to 12 residues. The germline V gene encodes CDR1 SGDLS and CDR2 YYNGEE. The CDR3 DNA reads TGTGCCAGCAGCTATACAGGGACTGAGCAGTTCTTC. Protein sequence: CASSYTGTEQFF.

V is TRBV5-4 and J is TRBJ2-1; D may be TRBD1 (6 bases). CDR1 is SGHNT and CDR2 is YYREEE in the germline V gene (reference sequence). V lost 0 bases to trimming and J lost 8 bases, with 12 bases between them. The CDR3 length is 14 residues. The CDR3 coding sequence is TGTGCCAGCAGCTTGGCCCCAGGGGTAGATGAGCAGTTCTTC. Its protein product is CASSLAPGVDEQFF.

This clone was picked up a small number of times. This rearrangement joins TRBV29-1 to TRBJ2-2, with D possibly matching TRBD2 (6 bases). The germline V gene has CDR1 SQVTM and CDR2 ANQGSEA. The CDR3 extends over 14 amino acids. Trimming cost V 7 bases and J 2 bases, with 14 bases left between them. The CDR3 DNA reads TGCAGCGCCCGGGGGAGCTCTAACACCGGGGAGCTGTTTTTT. Encoded protein: CSARGSSNTGELFF.

Of note for this clone: Other DNA sequences of this sample code for an identical CDR3. For the CDR3, the DNA is TGTGCCAGCAGCTCACGGGGGGGAACTGAAGCTTTCTTT. This sequence encodes CASSSRGGTEAFF. The rearrangement links TRBV7-2 to TRBJ1-1, with D possibly matching TRBD1 (5 bases). This CDR3 spans 13 amino acids. Looked up from germline, CDR1 is SGHTA and CDR2 is FQGNSA. V was pared by 4 bases and J by 5 bases, with 11 bases between.

The chain employs TRBV5-1 and TRBJ1-1, with D unclear. The V end lost 1 base, the J end lost 3 bases, and 13 bases lay between the germline ends. Looked up from germline, CDR1 is SGHRS and CDR2 is YFSETQ. CDR3 length: 15 amino acids. The CDR3 loop is CASSLTGFGDTEAFF. CDR3 DNA: TGCGCCAGCAGCTTGACGGGCTTCGGGGACACTGAAGCTTTCTTT.

V is TRBV4-2 and J is TRBJ1-1; 9 nucleotides align to TRBD1. This CDR3 is 18 amino acids long. The junction had 9 bases not matched to a gene; V was cut back by 1 base and J by 0 bases. CDR1 and CDR2 (germline): LGHNA, YNFKEQ. CDR3 protein: CASSQVLRDRDMNTEAFF. In DNA, the CDR3 is TGTGCCAGCAGCCAAGTTCTCCGGGACAGGGACATGAACACTGAAGCTTTCTTT.

This chain links TRBV6-6 with TRBJ1-5; D is possibly TRBD1 (5 bases). V was trimmed by 9 bases and J by 1 base, leaving 13 bases between them. The germline V gene encodes CDR1 MNHNY and CDR2 SVGAGI (reference sequence). The CDR3 is 14 amino acids. Here the CDR3 reads CASLLQGSNQPQHF. In DNA form, the CDR3 reads TGTGCCAGTTTACTCCAGGGAAGCAATCAGCCCCAGCATTTT.

The chain is built from TRBV7-2 and TRBJ2-3; D is ambiguous. This CDR3 contains 14 residues. Trimming removed 4 bases at V and 8 bases at J, with 16 bases between. Germline V lookup: CDR1 SGHTA, CDR2 FQGNSA. The DNA of the CDR3 is TGTGCCAGCAGCTCAAGCTCGCTAGTAGGTACGCAGTATTTT. Amino acids: CASSSSSLVGTQYF.

V usage is TRBV5-6 and J usage is TRBJ1-6, with D maybe TRBD1 (5 bases). Trimming took off 2 bases at V and 10 bases at J, with 13 bases between the two ends. Germline-derived CDR1 and CDR2 are SGHDT and YYEEEE. CDR3 length: 14 amino acids. The CDR3 DNA reads TGTGCCAGCAGCTTAACAGGCAGCCCCTCACCCCTCCACTTT. It is translated as CASSLTGSPSPLHF. The full variable domain, its missing parts supplied by reference TRBV5-6 and TRBJ1-6, is DAGVTQSPTHLIKTRGQQVTLRCSPKSGHDTVSWYQQALGQGPQFIFQYYEEEERQRGNFPDRFSGHQFPNYSSELNVNALLLGDSALYLCASSLTGSPSPLHFGNGTRLTVT.

V is TRBV29-1 and J is TRBJ2-3; 8 bases are a match to TRBD2. Trimming cost V 7 bases and J 3 bases; bases outside gene matches: 9. The V gene's germline CDR1 is SQVTM and CDR2 ANQGSEA. The CDR3 has 14 amino acids. As DNA, the CDR3 is TGCAGCGCCTTAGCGGGGAGGGAGACAGATACGCAGTATTTT. This gives the protein CSALAGRETDTQYF.

J is TRBJ1-2 and V is TRBV7-2, with 7 bases lining up with TRBD1. Per germline, CDR1 SGHTA and CDR2 FQGNSA. This CDR3 has 16 residues. V was clipped by 7 bases and J by 4 bases; unmatched bases: 15. CDR3 nucleotide sequence: TGTGCCAGCAACCCGGACGGGACAGCTACCTCCTATGGCTACACCTTC. Its protein product is CASNPDGTATSYGYTF.

The chain's CDR3 is CASSLGAGGPTEAFF. CDR3 coding DNA: TGTGCCAGCAGCTTAGGGGCAGGGGGCCCCACTGAAGCTTTCTTT. This chain joins TRBV7-6 and TRBJ1-1, with TRBD1 matching over 8 bases. Trimming at V came to 1 base and at J to 4 bases, leaving 5 bases not matched to a gene. CDR1 SGHVS and CDR2 FNYEAQ come from the germline V gene. This CDR3 comprises 15 residues.

The V gene is TRBV6-1, the J gene TRBJ1-1; D not certain. Germline V gene data show CDR1 as MNHNS and CDR2 as SASEGT. The CDR3 length is 12 residues. The V and J ends lost 6 bases and 11 bases respectively, with 16 bases between them. The chain's CDR3 is CASRTGLAGAFF. The DNA for the CDR3 is TGTGCCAGCAGAACCGGACTGGCGGGCGCTTTCTTT.